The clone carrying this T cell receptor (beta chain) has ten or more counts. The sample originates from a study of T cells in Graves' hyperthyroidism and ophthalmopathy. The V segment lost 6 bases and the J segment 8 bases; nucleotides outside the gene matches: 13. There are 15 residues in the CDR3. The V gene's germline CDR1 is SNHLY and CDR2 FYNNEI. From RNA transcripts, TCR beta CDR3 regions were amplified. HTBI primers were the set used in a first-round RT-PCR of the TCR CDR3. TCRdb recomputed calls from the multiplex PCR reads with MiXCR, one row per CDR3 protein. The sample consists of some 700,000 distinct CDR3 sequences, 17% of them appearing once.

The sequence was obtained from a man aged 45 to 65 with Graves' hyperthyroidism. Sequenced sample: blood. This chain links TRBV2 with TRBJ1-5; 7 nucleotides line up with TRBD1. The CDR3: CASRDGQAPRKPQHF. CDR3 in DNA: TGTGCCAGCAGGGACGGACAGGCGCCGAGGAAGCCCCAGCATTTT.